This T cell receptor (beta chain) was obtained from a study of T cells in Graves' hyperthyroidism and ophthalmopathy. This clonotype has only a few counts. Thyroid ultrasound, orbital computed tomography, clinical symptoms, and serum thyroxine and TRAb underpinned diagnoses. TCR beta CDR3 regions were amplified from RNA transcripts. HTBI primers drove first-round RT-PCR of the TCR CDR3. TCRdb recomputed calls from the multiplex PCR reads with MiXCR, one row per CDR3 protein. The sample includes about 600,000 distinct CDR3 sequences, roughly 16% of them seen just once. Per germline, CDR1 LGHDT and CDR2 YNNKEL (reference sequence). V was trimmed by 1 base and J by 7 bases, leaving 22 bases between them. The CDR3 runs 17 residues.

The clonotype comes from a woman in her forties with Graves' ophthalmopathy. The specimen was blood. The chain uses TRBV3-1 and TRBJ2-5; D is unclear. The CDR3 DNA follows: TGTGCCAGCAGCCAAGGTGGTCTAGTGGTCCCGGTAGGGACCCAGTACTTC. This codes for CASSQGGLVVPVGTQYF.